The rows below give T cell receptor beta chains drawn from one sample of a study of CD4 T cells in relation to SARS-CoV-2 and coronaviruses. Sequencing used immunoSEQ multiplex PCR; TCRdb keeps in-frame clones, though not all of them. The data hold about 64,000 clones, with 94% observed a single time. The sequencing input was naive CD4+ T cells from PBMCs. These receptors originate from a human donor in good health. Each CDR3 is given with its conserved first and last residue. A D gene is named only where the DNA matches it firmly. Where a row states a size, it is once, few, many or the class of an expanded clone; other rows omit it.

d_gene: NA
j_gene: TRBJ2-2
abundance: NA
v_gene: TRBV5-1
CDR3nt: TGCGCCAGCAGCTTGGACTTCTCCACCGGGGAGCTGTTTTTT
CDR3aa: CASSLDFSTGELFF

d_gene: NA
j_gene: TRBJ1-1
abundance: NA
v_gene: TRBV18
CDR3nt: TGTGCCAGCTCCCCTGGTATATCTGAAGCTTTCTTT
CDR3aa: CASSPGISEAFF

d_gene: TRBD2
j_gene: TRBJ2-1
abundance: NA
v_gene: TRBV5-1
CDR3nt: TGCGCCAGCAGCTTGGGTTCTTCGGGAGGTAGGAATGAGCAGTTCTTC
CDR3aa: CASSLGSSGGRNEQFF

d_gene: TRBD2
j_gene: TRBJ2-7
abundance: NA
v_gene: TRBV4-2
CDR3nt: TGTGCCAGCAGCCCGTCCCCCCAAGCGGGAGGGCACGAGCAGTACTTC
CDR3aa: CASSPSPQAGGHEQYF

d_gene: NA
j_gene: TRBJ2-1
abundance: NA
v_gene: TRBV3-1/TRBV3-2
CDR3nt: TGTGCCAGCAGCCAAGTACCCGGAGAGCAGTTCTTC
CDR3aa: CASSQVPGEQFF

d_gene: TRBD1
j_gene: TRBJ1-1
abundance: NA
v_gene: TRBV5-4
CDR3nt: TGTGCCAGCAGCCCCGGGACAGGGGCGAGGAACACTGAAGCTTTCTTT
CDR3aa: CASSPGTGARNTEAFF

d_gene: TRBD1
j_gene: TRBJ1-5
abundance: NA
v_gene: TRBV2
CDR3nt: TGTGCCAGCAGAGACAGGGGTGGCAATCAGCCCCAGCATTTT
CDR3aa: CASRDRGGNQPQHF

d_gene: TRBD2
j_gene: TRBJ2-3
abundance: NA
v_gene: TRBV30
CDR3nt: TGTGCCTGGGCTGGACTAGCGGAGAGGAATACGCAGTATTTT
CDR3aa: CAWAGLAERNTQYF

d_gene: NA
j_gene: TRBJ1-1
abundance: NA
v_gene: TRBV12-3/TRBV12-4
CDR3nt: TGTGCCAGCAGAGGGGGGATTGAAGCTTTCTTT
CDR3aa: CASRGGIEAFF

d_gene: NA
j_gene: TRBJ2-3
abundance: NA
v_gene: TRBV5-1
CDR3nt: TGCGCCAGCAGCTTTGCCACGGGGGCAGGGGATACGCAGTATTTT
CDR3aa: CASSFATGAGDTQYF

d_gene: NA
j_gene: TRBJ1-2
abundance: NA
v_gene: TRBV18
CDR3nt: TGTGCCAGCTCACCGCAGGACGGAATTAACTATGGCTACACCTTC
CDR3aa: CASSPQDGINYGYTF

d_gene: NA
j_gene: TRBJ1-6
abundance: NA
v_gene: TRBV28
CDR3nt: TGTGCCAGCAGTTTGATTGTTGGGGGTAGCTCCTATAATTCACCCCTCCACTTT
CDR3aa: CASSLIVGGSSYNSPLHF

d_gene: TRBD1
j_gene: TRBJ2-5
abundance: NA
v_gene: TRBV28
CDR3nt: TGTGCCAGCAATACACCGGGACAGGCCTTGGCGGAGACCCAGTACTTC
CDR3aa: CASNTPGQALAETQYF

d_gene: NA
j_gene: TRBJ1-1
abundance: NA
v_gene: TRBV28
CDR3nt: TGTGCCAGTGGCCACACTGAAGCTTTCTTT
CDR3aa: CASGHTEAFF

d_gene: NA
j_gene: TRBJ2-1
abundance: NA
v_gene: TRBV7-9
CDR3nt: TGTGCCAGCAGCTTGGCAGTTGAGCAGTTCTTC
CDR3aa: CASSLAVEQFF

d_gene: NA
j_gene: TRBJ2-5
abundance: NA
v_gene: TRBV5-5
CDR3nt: TGTGCCAGCAGCCCTATCCAGGGGCAAGAGACCCAGTACTTC
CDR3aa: CASSPIQGQETQYF

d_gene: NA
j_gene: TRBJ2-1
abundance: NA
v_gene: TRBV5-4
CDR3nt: TGTGCCAGCAGCTTTTCTTACTACAGTCCTGAGCAGTTCTTC
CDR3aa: CASSFSYYSPEQFF

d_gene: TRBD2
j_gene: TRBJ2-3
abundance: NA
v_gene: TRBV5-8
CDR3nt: TGTGCCAGCAGCTTGGCGGTCCTAGCGGGCGCCACAGATACGCAGTATTTT
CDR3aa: CASSLAVLAGATDTQYF

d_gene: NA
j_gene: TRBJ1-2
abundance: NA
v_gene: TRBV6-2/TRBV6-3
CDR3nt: TGTGCCAGCAGTAACCACAGGGTCCTCAAATATGGCTACACCTTC
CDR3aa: CASSNHRVLKYGYTF

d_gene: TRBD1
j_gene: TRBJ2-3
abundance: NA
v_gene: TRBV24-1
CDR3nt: TGTGCCACCAGTGATTACGGGACAGGGGGAAATACAGATACGCAGTATTTT
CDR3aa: CATSDYGTGGNTDTQYF

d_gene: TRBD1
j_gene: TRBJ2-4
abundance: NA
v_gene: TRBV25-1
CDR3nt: TGTGCCAGCAGTTACGGGACAGGGGGGAGAAACATTCAGTACTTC
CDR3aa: CASSYGTGGRNIQYF

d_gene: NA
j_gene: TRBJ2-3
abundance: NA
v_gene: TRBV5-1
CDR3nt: TGCGCCAGCAGAGAAGCAGATACGCAGTATTTT
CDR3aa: CASREADTQYF

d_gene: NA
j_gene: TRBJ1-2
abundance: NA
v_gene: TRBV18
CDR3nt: TGTGCCAGCTCACTATCCTCAGGGGCTGGCTACACCTTC
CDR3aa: CASSLSSGAGYTF

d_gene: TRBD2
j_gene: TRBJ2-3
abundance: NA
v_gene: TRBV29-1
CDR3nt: TGCAGCGGGGGGGGAGGGAAGTCGGATACGCAGTATTTT
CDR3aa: CSGGGGKSDTQYF

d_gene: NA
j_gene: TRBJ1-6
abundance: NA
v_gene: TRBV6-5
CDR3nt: TGTGCCAGCAGTTACTCTAATCTGGACTATTCACCCCTCCACTTT
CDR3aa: CASSYSNLDYSPLHF

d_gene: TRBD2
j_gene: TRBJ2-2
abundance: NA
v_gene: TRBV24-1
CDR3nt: TGTGCCACCGCGCGGGAGACCGGGGAGCTGTTTTTT
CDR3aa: CATARETGELFF

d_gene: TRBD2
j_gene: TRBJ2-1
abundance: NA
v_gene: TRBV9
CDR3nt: TGTGCCAGCAGCCCCCAGCGGGGACTAGCGCGCAATGAGCAGTTCTTC
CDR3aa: CASSPQRGLARNEQFF

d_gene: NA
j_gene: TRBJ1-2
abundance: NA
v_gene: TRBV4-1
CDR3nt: TGCGCCAGCAGTGCCCCGGGGACCGCTAACTATGGCTACACCTTC
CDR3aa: CASSAPGTANYGYTF

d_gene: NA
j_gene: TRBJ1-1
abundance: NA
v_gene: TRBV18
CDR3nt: TGTGCCAGCTCACCACAGGGCGCTGGGGGCCCTGAAGCTTTCTTT
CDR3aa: CASSPQGAGGPEAFF

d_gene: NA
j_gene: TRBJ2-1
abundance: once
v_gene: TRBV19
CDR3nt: TGTGCCAGTAGTAGGGGGGGACAGATCAATGAGCAGTTCTTC
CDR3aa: CASSRGGQINEQFF

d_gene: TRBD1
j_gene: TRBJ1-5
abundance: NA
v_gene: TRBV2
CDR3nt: TGTGCCAGCAGTTACCGGGACAGGGGCCGGGAGCCCCAGCATTTT
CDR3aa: CASSYRDRGREPQHF

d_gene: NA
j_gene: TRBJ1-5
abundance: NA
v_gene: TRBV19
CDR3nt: TGTGCCAGTAGTATTGTCGGATATAGCAATCAGCCCCAGCATTTT
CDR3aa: CASSIVGYSNQPQHF

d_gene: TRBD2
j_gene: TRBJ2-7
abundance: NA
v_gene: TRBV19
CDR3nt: TGTGCCAGTAGTAAAGGACTAGCGGGAGCTTACGAGCAGTACTTC
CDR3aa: CASSKGLAGAYEQYF

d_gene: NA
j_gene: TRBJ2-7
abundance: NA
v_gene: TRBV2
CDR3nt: TGTGCCAGCAGTCGCGCCGGGACGGCCCGCGAGCAGTACTTC
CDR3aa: CASSRAGTAREQYF

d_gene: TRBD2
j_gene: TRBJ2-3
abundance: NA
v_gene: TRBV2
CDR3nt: TGTGCCAGCAGTGAACAGGGACTAGTGACAGATACGCAGTATTTT
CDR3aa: CASSEQGLVTDTQYF

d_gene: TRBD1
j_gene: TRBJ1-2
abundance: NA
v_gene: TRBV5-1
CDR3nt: TGCGCCAGCAGCTTGTCAGGGGGCGGCCGAGCTAACTATGGCTACACCTTC
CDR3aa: CASSLSGGGRANYGYTF

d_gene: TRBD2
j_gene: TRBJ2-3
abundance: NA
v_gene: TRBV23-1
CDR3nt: TGCGCCAGCAGTCAATCCCGGGGAGGGACAGATACGCAGTATTTT
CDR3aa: CASSQSRGGTDTQYF

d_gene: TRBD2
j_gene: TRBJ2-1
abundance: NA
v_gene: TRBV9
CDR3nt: TGTGCCAGCAGCGTAGTGAAGCGGGAGGGCTCCTACAATGAGCAGTTCTTC
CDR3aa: CASSVVKREGSYNEQFF

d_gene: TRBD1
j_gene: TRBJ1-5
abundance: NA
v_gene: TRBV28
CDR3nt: TGTGCCAGCAGCTCGCCAGGGACAGGGTGGCAGCCCCAGCATTTT
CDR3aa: CASSSPGTGWQPQHF

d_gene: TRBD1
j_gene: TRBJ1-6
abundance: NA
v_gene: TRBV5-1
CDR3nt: TGCGCCAGCAGCTTGGGGGACAGGAATAATTCACCCCTCCACTTT
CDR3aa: CASSLGDRNNSPLHF

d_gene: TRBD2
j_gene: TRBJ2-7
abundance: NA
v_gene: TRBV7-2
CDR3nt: TGTGCCAGCAGCCGCTCACCCCGACTAGCGGGGTCCTACGAGCAGTACTTC
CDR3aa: CASSRSPRLAGSYEQYF